The 20 T cell receptor beta chains presented below share a single source sample, sequenced in a study of beta chain features in type 1 diabetes. As every portion of the isolated RNA was reverse transcribed, the sequencing read expressed TCRB transcripts. This table comes from immunoSEQ multiplex PCR, and its TCRdb copy is limited to in-frame clones, with some not included. The sample holds 900,000 or so clones, about a sixth seen once. Sequences were obtained from naive CD4+ T cells from blood. Every receptor here comes from a woman aged 18-35 years in good health.

J is TRBJ2-1 and V is TRBV19; TRBD2 aligns across 10 bases. The length of the CDR3 is 18 residues. With V trimmed by 5 bases and J by 10 bases, 20 bases remained unmatched. Germline V gene data show CDR1 as LNHDA and CDR2 as SQIVND (reference sequence). CDR3 bases: TGTGCCAGTAGTTTCCAGTCCCAGACAGGCGTACTAGCGGGAGAGCAGTTCTTC. It yields the protein CASSFQSQTGVLAGEQFF.

The chain combines TRBV4-2 with TRBJ1-2; the D gene is possibly TRBD1 (5 bases). This CDR3 contains 14 residues. V was shortened by 5 bases and J by 2 bases, with 12 bases between the two germline ends. Germline V gene lookup returns CDR1 LGHNA and CDR2 YNFKEQ. CDR3 residues: CASSYTGTNYGYTF. CDR3 nucleotide sequence: TGTGCCAGCAGCTATACCGGGACCAACTATGGCTACACCTTC.

CDR3 coding DNA: TGTGCCAGCAGTTTTCGATCGGGACAGGGCGGAGGCTACACCTTC. Residues: CASSFRSGQGGGYTF. This chain connects TRBV28 to TRBJ1-2; 9 nucleotides match TRBD1. V gave up 3 bases and J gave up 8 bases; unmatched junction bases: 10. There are 15 residues in the CDR3. Germline-derived CDR1 and CDR2 are MDHEN and SYDVKM.

The table lists this clone with a few counts. The chain joins TRBV4-2 to TRBJ1-2; D is uncertain. The CDR3 is 13 amino acids. CDR1 is LGHNA, CDR2 YNFKEQ, per germline. With 0 bases removed from V and 8 bases from J, the gap between germline ends came to 10 bases. The CDR3 DNA is TGTGCCAGCAGCCAAGAGGTTAGAGCCGGCTACACCTTC. This translates into CASSQEVRAGYTF.

The chain has TRBV7-3 and TRBJ2-6; TRBD1 matches 10 bases. This CDR3 has 17 residues. V lost 5 bases to trimming and J lost 2 bases; unmatched junction nucleotides: 6. CDR1 and CDR2 (germline): SGHTA, FQGTGA. The CDR3 here is CASSPGQGITGANVLTF. CDR3 DNA: TGTGCCAGCAGCCCGGGACAGGGGATTACTGGGGCCAACGTCCTGACTTTC.

This clone was seen only a few times. The V gene is TRBV5-4, the J gene TRBJ1-2, with a tentative D call TRBD1 (5 bases). Per the germline V gene, CDR1 is SGHNT and CDR2 is YYREEE (reference sequence). The length of the CDR3 is 14 residues. V was trimmed by 4 bases and J by 5 bases, leaving 15 bases between them. The CDR3 DNA reads as TGTGCCAGCAGCCAGGAGGCAGGGTGGTATGGCTACACCTTC. Its protein product is CASSQEAGWYGYTF.

This clone was counted between two and nine times. The V and J genes are TRBV7-9 and TRBJ1-4; the D is unclear. V gave up 5 bases and J gave up 0 bases, with 13 bases separating them. Germline CDR1 and CDR2: SEHNR and FQNEAQ (reference sequence). The CDR3 runs to 16 residues. The CDR3, as DNA: TGTGCCAGCAGCAGCCGACCCATTGCAACTAATGAAAAACTGTTTTTT. Protein sequence: CASSSRPIATNEKLFF. Variable domain in full (rest from reference TRBV7-9 and TRBJ1-4): DTGVSQNPRHKITKRGQNVTFRCDPISEHNRLYWYRQTLGQGPEFLTYFQNEAQLEKSRLLSDRFSAERPKGSFSTLEIQRTEQGDSAMYLCASSSRPIATNEKLFFGSGTQLSVL.

This clone turned up a few times. Here the CDR3 DNA reads TGTGCCACCCGGACAGATCTCTCTGGGGCCAACGTCCTGACTTTC. This codes for CATRTDLSGANVLTF. This rearrangement joins TRBV2 to TRBJ2-6, with D tentatively TRBD1 (6 bases). V was pared by 10 bases and J by 0 bases, with 13 bases between. CDR3 size: 15 residues. Germline loops: CDR1 SNHLY, CDR2 FYNNEI.

This clone was counted between two and nine times. The chain couples TRBV6-5 to TRBJ2-1, with 7 bases that match TRBD2. With 10 bases clipped from V and 7 bases from J, the junction kept 10 bases outside the gene matches. Germline V lookup: CDR1 MNHEY, CDR2 SVGAGI. This CDR3 contains 13 residues. The CDR3 DNA reads as TGTGCCACAGGGACTACTCGTAAGAATGAGCAGTTCTTC. Protein: CATGTTRKNEQFF.

This clone has just a few counts. Other nucleotide sequences in the sample specify the same CDR3. The CDR3: CASSFQLNTEAFF. The CDR3 DNA reads as TGTGCCAGCAGTTTCCAATTGAACACTGAAGCTTTCTTT. This sequence joins TRBV27 and TRBJ1-1; D is ambiguous. Germline lookup yields CDR1 MNHEY and CDR2 SMNVEV (reference sequence). V was cut by 3 bases and J by 0 bases, with 5 bases left in between. The CDR3 runs 13 residues.

This clone showed up just a few times. CDR3 in amino acids: CASSYRGLAGSNEQFF. Here the CDR3 DNA reads TGTGCCAGCAGTTACCGCGGGCTAGCGGGAAGCAATGAGCAGTTCTTC. The chain has TRBV6-6 and TRBJ2-1; TRBD2 matches 9 bases. Germline trimming cut 2 bases from V and 6 bases from J; bases unmatched to any gene: 8. Germline CDR1 reads MNHNY; CDR2 reads SVGAGI (reference sequence). This CDR3 region has 16 residues.

The rearrangement uses TRBV5-1 and TRBJ2-5; 8 bases align to TRBD1. Germline V gene data show CDR1 as SGHRS and CDR2 as YFSETQ. This CDR3 has 14 residues. Trimming at V came to 4 bases and at J to 5 bases, leaving 7 bases not matched to a gene. The CDR3 loop reads CASSPDRAFETQYF. CDR3 nucleotides: TGCGCCAGCAGCCCGGACAGGGCTTTTGAGACCCAGTACTTC.

This rearrangement joins TRBV6-5 to TRBJ2-3; 8 bases are shared with TRBD2. This CDR3 spans 15 amino acids. CDR1 and CDR2 (germline): MNHEY, SVGAGI. With V trimmed by 4 bases and J by 0 bases, 3 bases remained unmatched. CDR3 nucleotide sequence: TGTGCCAGCAGTTGGACTAGCATTAGCACAGATACGCAGTATTTT. This translates into CASSWTSISTDTQYF.

CDR3 DNA sequence: TGCGCCAGCAGCCCGTGGGGCACCCCGGGGGATGGGTACTTC. Translating it yields CASSPWGTPGDGYF. This chain connects TRBV5-1 to TRBJ2-5; D perhaps matches TRBD2 (6 bases). The CDR3 is 14 amino acids. V dropped 4 bases and J dropped 13 bases, with 23 bases sitting between them. CDR1 is SGHRS, CDR2 YFSETQ, per germline. The whole variable domain, filled in from reference TRBV5-1 and TRBJ2-5, reads KAGVTQTPRYLIKTRGQQVTLSCSPISGHRSVSWYQQTPGQGLQFLFEYFSETQRNKGNFPGRFSGRQFSNSRSEMNVSTLELGDSALYLCASSPWGTPGDGYFGPGTRLLVL.

This clone appeared a few times. This chain links TRBV7-8 with TRBJ2-1; no clear D. Germline V CDR1 and CDR2: SGHVS, FQNEAQ. The CDR3 consists of 14 residues. Trimming removed 5 bases at V and 6 bases at J, with 14 bases between. The CDR3 reads CASSERRLPNEQFF. CDR3 DNA: TGTGCCAGCAGCGAGCGAAGACTTCCCAATGAGCAGTTCTTC.

This clone was observed a handful of times. J is TRBJ2-6 and V is TRBV9; the D is unclear. Looked up from germline, CDR1 is SGDLS and CDR2 is YYNGEE. V dropped 2 bases and J dropped 1 base, with 10 bases sitting between them. CDR3 length: 16 amino acids. CDR3 DNA sequence: TGTGCCAGCAGCGTCACCCAAAGTTCTGGGGCCAACGTCCTGACTTTC. The encoded protein is CASSVTQSSGANVLTF.

The chain links TRBV2 to TRBJ2-7, with D uncertain. V gave up 1 base and J gave up 4 bases, with 14 bases separating them. This CDR3 has 15 residues. Germline V gives CDR1 SNHLY, CDR2 FYNNEI. The CDR3, as DNA: TGTGCCAGCAGTGAAGGGTTTCGGAGACGTTACGAGCAGTACTTC. Encoded protein: CASSEGFRRRYEQYF.

The chain couples TRBV19 to TRBJ2-1, with D maybe TRBD2 (5 bases). The CDR3 length is 13 residues. V lost 7 bases and J lost 4, with 11 bases in between. Germline assignment: CDR1 LNHDA and CDR2 SQIVND (reference sequence). CDR3: CASTRKRYNEQFF. CDR3 DNA: TGTGCCAGTACGAGGAAGCGGTACAATGAGCAGTTCTTC.

The chain combines TRBV14 with TRBJ2-6, with 7 bases that match TRBD2. The CDR3 consists of 19 residues. Germline-derived CDR1 and CDR2 are SGHDN and FVKESK. V was pared by 1 base and J by 4 bases, with 13 bases of the junction left unmatched. The CDR3 region has the DNA TGTGCCAGCAGCCAAGGGTCATTTATGCGGCGGGAGGGGGCCAACGTCCTGACTTTC. This translates into CASSQGSFMRREGANVLTF.

V and J are TRBV18 and TRBJ2-1; D unresolved. This CDR3 comprises 16 residues. The V end lost 2 bases, the J end lost 8 bases, and 19 bases lay between the germline ends. Germline CDR1 reads KGHSH; CDR2 reads LQKENI. As DNA, the CDR3 is TGTGCCAGCTCACCAAACTCACCCAGCATGAGTCATGAGCAGTTCTTC. Translated, it gives CASSPNSPSMSHEQFF.